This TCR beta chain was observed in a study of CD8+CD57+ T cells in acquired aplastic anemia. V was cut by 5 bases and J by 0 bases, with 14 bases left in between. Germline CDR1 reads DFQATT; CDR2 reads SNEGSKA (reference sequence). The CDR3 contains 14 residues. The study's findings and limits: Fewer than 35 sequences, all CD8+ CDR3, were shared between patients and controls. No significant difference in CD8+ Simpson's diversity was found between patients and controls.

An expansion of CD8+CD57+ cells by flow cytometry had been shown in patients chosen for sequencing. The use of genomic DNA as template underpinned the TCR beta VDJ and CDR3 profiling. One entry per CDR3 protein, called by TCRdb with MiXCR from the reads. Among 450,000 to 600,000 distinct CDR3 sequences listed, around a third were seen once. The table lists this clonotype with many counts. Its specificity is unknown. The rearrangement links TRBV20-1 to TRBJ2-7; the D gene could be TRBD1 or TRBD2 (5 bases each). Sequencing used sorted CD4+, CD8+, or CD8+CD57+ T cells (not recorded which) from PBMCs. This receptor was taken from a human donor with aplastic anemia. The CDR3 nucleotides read TGCAGTGCTTGGGGACCCCCGAGCTCCTACGAGCAGTACTTC. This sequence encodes CSAWGPPSSYEQYF.